The 13 T cell receptor beta chains below come from one sample, sequenced in a study of T cells in tuberculosis. Here immunoSEQ multiplex PCR was the method, and the copy in TCRdb shows in-frame clones only, minus some. Among about 20,000 clones, roughly nine tenths were seen once, and the ten largest hold approximately 15%. The sample consisted of PBMCs. The receptors originated from a donor aged 10-29 years with latent tuberculosis or without tuberculosis infection.

The V and J genes are TRBV27 and TRBJ2-2; perhaps TRBD2 as D (6 bases). Germline assignment: CDR1 MNHEY and CDR2 SMNVEV (reference sequence). The CDR3 sequence is 15 residues long. Trimming stripped 3 bases from V and 5 bases from J, with 13 bases between. The DNA for the CDR3 is TGTGCCAGCAGTTTGGGCTGGGCGGGGACCGGGGAGCTGTTTTTT. This gives the protein CASSLGWAGTGELFF.

This clone was picked up one time. The genes are TRBV7-8 and TRBJ1-3; D gene ambiguous. The V gene's germline CDR1 is SGHVS and CDR2 FQNEAQ. This CDR3 region has 14 residues. Deletions cut 5 bases from V and 0 bases from J, with 8 bases between. The CDR3 protein is CASSGQSSGNTIYF. The CDR3 coding sequence is TGTGCCAGCAGCGGGCAGTCCTCTGGAAACACCATATATTTT. The whole variable domain, filled in from reference TRBV7-8 and TRBJ1-3, reads GAGVSQSPRYKVAKRGQDVALRCDPISGHVSLFWYQQALGQGPEFLTYFQNEAQLDKSGLPSDRFFAERPEGSVSTLKIQRTQQEDSAVYLCASSGQSSGNTIYFGEGSWLTVV.

This clone was seen a few times. The gene calls are TRBV6-1 and TRBJ1-2; 7 bases fit TRBD1. V shed 8 bases and J 2 bases; nucleotides not matched to a gene: 11. Germline V gene lookup returns CDR1 MNHNS and CDR2 SASEGT. The CDR3 totals 15 residues. CDR3 in DNA: TGTGCCAGCCAACCCGGGACAGCCCCGAACTATGGCTACACCTTC. It yields the protein CASQPGTAPNYGYTF.

This chain connects TRBV9 to TRBJ1-1; no clear D gene. The CDR3 spans 13 residues. Trimming took 4 bases from V and 5 from J, leaving 12 bases between them. Germline V gene data show CDR1 as SGDLS and CDR2 as YYNGEE. The CDR3 loop is CASSSPPHTEAFF. The DNA for the CDR3 is TGTGCCAGCAGCTCCCCACCACATACTGAAGCTTTCTTT.

This clone is termed medium-sized (0.01 to 0.1%). The chain carries TRBV7-2 and TRBJ2-7; D possibly corresponds to TRBD2 (6 bases). Per the germline V gene, CDR1 is SGHTA and CDR2 is FQGNSA. The CDR3 runs to 14 residues. The V and J ends lost 3 bases and 6 bases respectively, with 15 bases between them. In DNA, the CDR3 is TGTGCCAGCAGCTTTGCGGGACGCCCTAGCGAGCAGTACTTC. Residues: CASSFAGRPSEQYF.

In its sample, this clone was seen once. The chain links TRBV4-1 to TRBJ1-2; D may be TRBD1 (5 bases). This CDR3 spans 15 amino acids. The germline gives CDR1 MGHRA, CDR2 YSYEKL. The germline V and J ends were trimmed by 4 bases and 4 bases, with 16 bases remaining between them. CDR3 nucleotide sequence: TGCGCCAGCAGCCGGGGGATCGGGGGGACCTATGGCTACACCTTC. Translated: CASSRGIGGTYGYTF.

The V gene is TRBV6-1, the J gene TRBJ1-2; D possibly corresponds to TRBD1 (6 bases). From germline, CDR1 is MNHNS and CDR2 SASEGT. This CDR3 has 16 amino acids. V dropped 4 bases and J dropped 2 bases, with 17 bases sitting between them. CDR3: CASSARGGLSNYGYTF. CDR3 nucleotide sequence: TGTGCCAGCAGTGCTAGGGGGGGCCTATCGAACTATGGCTACACCTTC.

The rearrangement uses TRBV9 and TRBJ1-1, with D possibly being TRBD1 (6 bases). V lost 3 bases, J lost 4 bases, and 13 bases lay in between. The CDR3 runs to 14 residues. Germline V gene sequence: CDR1 SGDLS, CDR2 YYNGEE. The CDR3 sequence: CASSGYRVGTEAFF. The DNA of the CDR3 is TGTGCCAGCAGCGGATACAGGGTGGGCACTGAAGCTTTCTTT.

V gene TRBV6-1 combines with J gene TRBJ2-7; 7 bases are shared with TRBD1. The CDR3 loop spans 13 amino acids. The V segment lost 6 bases and the J segment 4 bases; nucleotides outside the gene matches: 6. The germline V gene encodes CDR1 MNHNS and CDR2 SASEGT. The CDR3 protein is CASRGTATYEQYF. For the CDR3, the DNA is TGTGCCAGCAGGGGGACAGCCACTTACGAGCAGTACTTC.

This clone was observed once. The chain has TRBV19 and TRBJ2-7; 8 bases fit TRBD1. The junction had 9 bases not matched to a gene; V was cut back by 5 bases and J by 3 bases. This CDR3 has 15 amino acids. The germline V gene has CDR1 LNHDA and CDR2 SQIVND (reference sequence). This CDR3 reads CASSGVGQGRYEQYF. In DNA form, the CDR3 reads TGTGCCAGTAGTGGGGTTGGACAGGGCCGCTACGAGCAGTACTTC.

The genes are TRBV9 and TRBJ1-1; no clear D. V was trimmed by 0 bases and J by 1 base, leaving 7 bases between them. Germline-derived CDR1 and CDR2 are SGDLS and YYNGEE. The length of the CDR3 is 14 residues. In DNA form, the CDR3 reads TGTGCCAGCAGCGTAGGCGTAACGAACACTGAAGCTTTCTTT. It yields the protein CASSVGVTNTEAFF.

This clone has a single count. The rearrangement links TRBV27 to TRBJ1-2; the match to TRBD1 covers 7 bases. J was trimmed by 2 bases and V by 6 bases; bases with no gene match: 3. This CDR3 is built from 13 residues. Germline CDR1 is MNHEY and CDR2 is SMNVEV (reference sequence). This CDR3 reads CASSRQGNYGYTF. The CDR3 DNA is TGTGCCAGCAGCAGACAGGGAAACTATGGCTACACCTTC.

The chain has TRBV2 and TRBJ1-1; D unclear. Trimming removed 4 bases from V and 5 bases from J, with 11 bases in between. This CDR3 has 13 residues. Germline V gene sequence: CDR1 SNHLY, CDR2 FYNNEI. Here the CDR3 DNA reads TGTGCCAGCAGTGGACACGAGAAGACTGAAGCTTTCTTT. It yields the protein CASSGHEKTEAFF.